These 23 T cell receptor beta chains originate from one sample sequenced in a study of blood T cell repertoires in COVID-19. Sequencing was performed with immunoSEQ multiplex PCR; in TCRdb, only in-frame clones are kept and a portion is missing. The sample has around 25,000 clones, approximately 80% seen once. Specimen: peripheral blood. Receptor source: a man aged 65 to 85 with active COVID-19.

The chain links TRBV7-3 to TRBJ1-3; D gene unclear. The CDR3 is 13 amino acids. V was cut by 4 bases and J by 6 bases, with 10 bases left in between. The germline V gene encodes CDR1 SGHTA and CDR2 FQGTGA. In DNA, the CDR3 is TGTGCCAGCAGCTCCCCCAATTCAAACACCATATATTTT. Amino acid sequence: CASSSPNSNTIYF.

The V and J genes are TRBV4-2 and TRBJ2-3; TRBD2 is a possible D gene (5 bases). The CDR3 sequence is 13 residues long. The germline V gene has CDR1 LGHNA and CDR2 YNFKEQ. Trimming shortened V by 0 bases and J by 6 bases, and 7 bases separated the two germline ends. The CDR3 nucleotides are TGTGCCAGCAGCCAAGATAGAGGGGATACGCAGTATTTT. This translates into CASSQDRGDTQYF.

The gene calls are TRBV7-9 and TRBJ2-7; D possibly corresponds to TRBD2 (6 bases). CDR1 is SEHNR and CDR2 is FQNEAQ in the germline V gene (reference sequence). The CDR3 is made up of 15 amino acids. V was cut by 4 bases and J by 2 bases, with 15 bases left in between. CDR3 bases: TGTGCCAGCAGCTCCGCCGGGACTGGGGCCTACGAGCAGTACTTC. Amino acids: CASSSAGTGAYEQYF.

The chain couples TRBV6-6 to TRBJ1-3, with 7 bases lining up with TRBD1. Germline V gene data show CDR1 as MNHNY and CDR2 as SVGAGI (reference sequence). With 6 bases clipped from V and 0 bases from J, the junction kept 5 bases outside the gene matches. The CDR3 is 15 residues long. Here the CDR3 DNA reads TGTGCCAGCAGGGAGACAGGGACCTCTGGAAACACCATATATTTT. Protein product: CASRETGTSGNTIYF.

CDR3 nucleotides: TGTGCCAGCATTGGCGGGGGAACTGAAAAACTGTTTTTT. Protein: CASIGGGTEKLFF. V and J are TRBV28 and TRBJ1-4, with D perhaps matching TRBD1 (5 bases). Germline CDR1 is MDHEN and CDR2 is SYDVKM. The CDR3 length is 13 residues. The V end lost 7 bases, the J end lost 7 bases, and 13 bases lay between the germline ends.

V and J are TRBV4-1 and TRBJ1-4; no clear D gene. The V end lost 4 bases, the J end lost 5 bases, and 11 bases lay between the germline ends. This CDR3 spans 14 amino acids. Germline V gene lookup returns CDR1 MGHRA and CDR2 YSYEKL. The CDR3 nucleotides are TGCGCCAGCAGCCCTCAGGCTTCAAATGAAAAACTGTTTTTT. This codes for CASSPQASNEKLFF.

The chain links TRBV28 to TRBJ2-3, with 14 bases identical to TRBD2. J was trimmed by 2 bases and V by 3 bases; bases with no gene match: 7. This CDR3 has 18 residues. Germline V gene sequence: CDR1 MDHEN, CDR2 SYDVKM. The CDR3 bases are TGTGCCAGCAGTTTCCCCACGACTAGCGGGAGGGACACAGATACGCAGTATTTT. This sequence encodes CASSFPTTSGRDTDTQYF.

This clone was detected once. The rearrangement uses TRBV18 and TRBJ1-5; 8 bases align to TRBD1. The length of the CDR3 is 15 residues. J lost 5 bases, V lost 2 bases, and 5 bases had no gene match. The germline V gene encodes CDR1 KGHSH and CDR2 LQKENI. CDR3 sequence: CASSPSQGVDQPQHF. CDR3 coding DNA: TGTGCCAGCTCACCATCACAGGGGGTGGATCAGCCCCAGCATTTT.

Only one count was recorded for this clone. V is TRBV19 and J is TRBJ2-7; 12 bases are a match to TRBD2. Germline lookup yields CDR1 LNHDA and CDR2 SQIVND (reference sequence). V shed 8 bases and J 1 base; nucleotides not matched to a gene: 3. This CDR3 is 14 amino acids long. CDR3 protein: CASGLAGGSYEQYF. CDR3 bases: TGTGCCAGTGGCCTAGCGGGAGGGTCCTACGAGCAGTACTTC.

The rearrangement links TRBV7-9 to TRBJ1-6; a weak D match, TRBD1 (5 bases). CDR1 is SEHNR, CDR2 FQNEAQ, per germline (reference sequence). The germline V and J ends were trimmed by 5 bases and 8 bases, with 10 bases remaining between them. CDR3 size: 13 residues. DNA of the CDR3: TGTGCCAGCAGCCTTGGGGGGGATTCACCCCTCCACTTT. Protein product: CASSLGGDSPLHF.

The rearrangement joins TRBV18 to TRBJ1-3; D not certain. The V and J ends lost 2 bases and 0 bases respectively, with 8 bases between them. The length of the CDR3 is 15 residues. The germline CDR1 and CDR2 sequences are KGHSH and LQKENI. CDR3 sequence (DNA): TGTGCCAGCTCACCAGGAGATTACTCTGGAAACACCATATATTTT. Amino acid sequence: CASSPGDYSGNTIYF.

V gene TRBV29-1 combines with J gene TRBJ2-3; the D gene is possibly TRBD2 (6 bases). Germline V gives CDR1 SQVTM, CDR2 ANQGSEA. The length of the CDR3 is 14 residues. Trimming removed 4 bases from V and 2 bases from J, with 13 bases in between. CDR3 in amino acids: CSVGGSGITDTQYF. The CDR3 coding sequence is TGCAGCGTTGGGGGTAGCGGAATCACAGATACGCAGTATTTT.

The sample holds one count of this clone. This chain uses TRBV5-4 with TRBJ2-7; D is perhaps TRBD2 (5 bases). Germline CDR1 SGHNT, CDR2 YYREEE (reference sequence). V lost 1 base, J lost 5 bases, and 7 bases lay in between. The CDR3 totals 12 residues. The CDR3 loop is CASSLSGDEQYF. CDR3 nucleotides: TGTGCCAGCAGCTTGTCCGGGGACGAGCAGTACTTC.

This clone occurred once. The CDR3 region has the DNA TGTGCCAGCAGCTTCGGGGAGACCCAGTACTTC. Its translation: CASSFGETQYF. The rearrangement uses TRBV7-2 and TRBJ2-5; unclear D gene. Trimming left V 3 bases short and J 5 bases short, with 4 bases between. This CDR3 is 11 amino acids long. CDR1 is SGHTA, CDR2 FQGNSA, per germline.

The rearrangement uses TRBV12-1 and TRBJ1-1. TRBV12-1 is assigned pseudogene status. The CDR3 loop spans 14 amino acids. CDR3 protein: CASSLRQMDTEAFF. Written as DNA, the CDR3 is TGTGCCAGCAGCTTGCGGCAGATGGACACTGAAGCTTTCTTT.

This clone has a single count. The chain combines TRBV7-8 with TRBJ1-1, with D perhaps matching TRBD1 (6 bases). Per germline, CDR1 SGHVS and CDR2 FQNEAQ. This CDR3 is 16 amino acids long. Trimming pared 0 bases from V and 0 bases from J, leaving 11 bases between. The CDR3 sequence is CASSLAEGVVNTEAFF. The CDR3 nucleotides read TGTGCCAGCAGCTTAGCAGAGGGGGTAGTGAACACTGAAGCTTTCTTT. Drawing the rest from reference TRBV7-8 and TRBJ1-1, the complete variable domain is GAGVSQSPRYKVAKRGQDVALRCDPISGHVSLFWYQQALGQGPEFLTYFQNEAQLDKSGLPSDRFFAERPEGSVSTLKIQRTQQEDSAVYLCASSLAEGVVNTEAFFGQGTRLTVV.

This rearrangement joins TRBV5-4 to TRBJ2-1, with 9 nucleotides matching TRBD2. V was clipped by 0 bases and J by 4 bases; unmatched bases: 5. The CDR3 length is 16 residues. Germline-derived CDR1 and CDR2 are SGHNT and YYREEE (reference sequence). CDR3 coding DNA: TGTGCCAGCAGCTTGGGTAGCGGGAGCTTATACAATGAGCAGTTCTTC. Translation gives CASSLGSGSLYNEQFF.

The CDR3 spells CASSYGPNTEAFF. CDR3 DNA: TGTGCCAGCAGTTACGGCCCGAACACTGAAGCTTTCTTT. The gene calls are TRBV6-6 and TRBJ1-1; no clear D gene. V lost 2 bases and J lost 1, with 5 bases in between. CDR3 length: 13 residues. The V gene's germline CDR1 is MNHNY and CDR2 SVGAGI (reference sequence).

This rearrangement joins TRBV7-8 to TRBJ1-4; 7 positions match TRBD1. Germline CDR1 SGHVS, CDR2 FQNEAQ. V trimming: 4 bases; J trimming: 5 bases; junction bases outside the gene matches: 10. CDR3 length: 16 amino acids. This chain's CDR3 is CASSSGRDRRNEKLFF. CDR3 sequence (DNA): TGTGCCAGCAGCTCGGGACGGGACAGACGCAATGAAAAACTGTTTTTT.

The chain employs TRBV2 and TRBJ1-1; TRBD1 agrees at 10 bases. The length of the CDR3 is 16 residues. V was clipped by 6 bases and J by 4 bases; unmatched bases: 11. Germline values: CDR1 SNHLY, CDR2 FYNNEI. CDR3 protein: CASRSGTGVGFTEAFF. In DNA form, the CDR3 reads TGTGCCAGCAGGTCCGGGACAGGGGTGGGTTTCACTGAAGCTTTCTTT.

The sample holds a few counts of this clone. The V gene is TRBV4-1, the J gene TRBJ1-3; 8 bases map to TRBD1. The CDR3 consists of 18 residues. Germline-derived CDR1 and CDR2 are MGHRA and YSYEKL. Germline trimming cut 1 base from V and 3 bases from J; bases unmatched to any gene: 11. CDR3 in amino acids: CASSQGPRTGHFGNTIYF. The CDR3 DNA follows: TGCGCCAGCAGCCAAGGACCCCGGACAGGGCATTTTGGAAACACCATATATTTT.

V is TRBV30 and J is TRBJ2-7; maybe TRBD2 (6 bases). Trimming took off 0 bases at V and 3 bases at J, with 15 bases between the two ends. The CDR3 length is 15 residues. The germline CDR1 and CDR2 sequences are GTSNPN and SVGIG (reference sequence). CDR3 residues: CAWSVAGSVDYEQYF. CDR3 bases: TGTGCCTGGAGTGTAGCGGGTTCAGTAGACTACGAGCAGTACTTC. Based on the CDR3 plus reference TRBV30 and TRBJ2-7, the full variable domain is SQTIHQWPATLVQPVGSPLSLECTVEGTSNPNLYWYRQAAGRGLQLLFYSVGIGQISSEVPQNLSASRPQDRQFILSSKKLLLSDSGFYLCAWSVAGSVDYEQYFGPGTRLTVT.

CDR3 region: CASSFSTGINTQYF. The CDR3 nucleotides are TGTGCCAGCAGCTTTTCCACGGGAATAAATACGCAGTATTTT. The chain recombines TRBV7-8 with TRBJ2-3; TRBD2 might be the D (5 bases). From germline, CDR1 is SGHVS and CDR2 FQNEAQ. The CDR3 is made up of 14 amino acids. Trimming removed 3 bases at V and 7 bases at J, with 14 bases between.